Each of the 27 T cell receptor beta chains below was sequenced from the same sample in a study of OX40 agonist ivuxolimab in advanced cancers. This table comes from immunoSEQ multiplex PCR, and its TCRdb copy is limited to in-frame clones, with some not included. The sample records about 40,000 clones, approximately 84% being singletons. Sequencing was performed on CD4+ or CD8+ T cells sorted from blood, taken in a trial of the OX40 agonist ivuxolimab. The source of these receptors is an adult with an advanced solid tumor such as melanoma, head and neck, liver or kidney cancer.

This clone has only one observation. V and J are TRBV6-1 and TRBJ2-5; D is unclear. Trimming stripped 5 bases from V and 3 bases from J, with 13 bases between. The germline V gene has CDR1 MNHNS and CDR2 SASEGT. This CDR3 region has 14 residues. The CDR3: CASSIRKAEETQYF. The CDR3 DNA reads TGTGCCAGCAGTATCAGAAAGGCGGAAGAGACCCAGTACTTC.

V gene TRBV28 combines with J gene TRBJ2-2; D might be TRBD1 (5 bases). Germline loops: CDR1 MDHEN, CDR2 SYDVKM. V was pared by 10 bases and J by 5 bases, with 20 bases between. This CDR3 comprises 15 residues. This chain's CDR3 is CAIKRERGETGELFF. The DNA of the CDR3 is TGTGCCATCAAAAGGGAAAGGGGTGAGACCGGGGAGCTGTTTTTT.

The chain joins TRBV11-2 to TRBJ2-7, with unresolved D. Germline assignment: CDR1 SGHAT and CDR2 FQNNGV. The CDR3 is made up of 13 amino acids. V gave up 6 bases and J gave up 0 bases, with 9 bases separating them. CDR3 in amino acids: CASSSGLSYEQYF. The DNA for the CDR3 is TGTGCCAGCAGTTCAGGTCTCTCCTACGAGCAGTACTTC.

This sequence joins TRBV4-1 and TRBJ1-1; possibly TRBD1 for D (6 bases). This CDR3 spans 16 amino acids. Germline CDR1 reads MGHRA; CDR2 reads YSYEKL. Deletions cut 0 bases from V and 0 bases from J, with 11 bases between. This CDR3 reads CASSQEGHTMNTEAFF. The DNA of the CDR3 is TGCGCCAGCAGCCAAGAGGGACATACCATGAACACTGAAGCTTTCTTT.

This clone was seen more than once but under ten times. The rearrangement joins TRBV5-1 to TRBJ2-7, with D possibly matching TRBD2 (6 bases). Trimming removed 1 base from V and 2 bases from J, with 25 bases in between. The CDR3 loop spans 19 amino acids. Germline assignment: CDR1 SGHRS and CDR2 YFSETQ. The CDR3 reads CASSLRGIGDSPVTYEQYF. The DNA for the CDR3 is TGCGCCAGCAGCTTGAGAGGCATCGGGGACTCCCCGGTAACCTACGAGCAGTACTTC.

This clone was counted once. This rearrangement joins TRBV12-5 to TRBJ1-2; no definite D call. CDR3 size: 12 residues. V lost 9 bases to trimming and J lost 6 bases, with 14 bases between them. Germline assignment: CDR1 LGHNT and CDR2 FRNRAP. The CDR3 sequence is CASAGVNHGYTF. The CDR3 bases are TGTGCTAGCGCCGGGGTCAACCATGGCTACACCTTC.

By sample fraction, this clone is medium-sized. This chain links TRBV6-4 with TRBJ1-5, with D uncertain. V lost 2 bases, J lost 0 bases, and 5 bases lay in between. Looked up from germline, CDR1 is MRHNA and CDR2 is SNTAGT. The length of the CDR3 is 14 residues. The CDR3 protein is CASSDGSSNQPQHF. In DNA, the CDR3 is TGTGCCAGCAGTGACGGTAGTAGCAATCAGCCCCAGCATTTT.

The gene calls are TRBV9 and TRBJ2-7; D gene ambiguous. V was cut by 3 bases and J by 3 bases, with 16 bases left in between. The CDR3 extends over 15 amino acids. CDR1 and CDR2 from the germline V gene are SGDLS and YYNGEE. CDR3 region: CASSASASVFYEQYF. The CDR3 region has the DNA TGTGCCAGCAGCGCCTCTGCTTCAGTATTCTACGAGCAGTACTTC.

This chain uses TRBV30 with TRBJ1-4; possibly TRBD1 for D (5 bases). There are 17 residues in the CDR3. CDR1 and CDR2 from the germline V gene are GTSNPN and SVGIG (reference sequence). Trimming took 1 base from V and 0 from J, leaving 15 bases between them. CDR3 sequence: CAWSGGGYGATNEKLFF. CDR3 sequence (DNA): TGTGCCTGGAGTGGCGGGGGGTACGGGGCAACTAATGAAAAACTGTTTTTT.

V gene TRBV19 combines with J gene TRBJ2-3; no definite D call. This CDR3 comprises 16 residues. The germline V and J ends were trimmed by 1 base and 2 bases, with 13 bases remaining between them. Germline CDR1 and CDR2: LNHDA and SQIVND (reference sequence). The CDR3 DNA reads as TGTGCCAGTAGTATAGGCAGCACAAAGCACACAGATACGCAGTATTTT. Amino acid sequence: CASSIGSTKHTDTQYF.

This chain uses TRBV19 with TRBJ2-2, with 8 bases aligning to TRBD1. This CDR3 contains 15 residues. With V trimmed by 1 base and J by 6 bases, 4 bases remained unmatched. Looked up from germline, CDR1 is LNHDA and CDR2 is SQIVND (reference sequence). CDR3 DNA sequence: TGTGCCAGTAGTATAGCAGGGGGCGGACCCGGGGAGCTGTTTTTT. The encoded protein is CASSIAGGGPGELFF.

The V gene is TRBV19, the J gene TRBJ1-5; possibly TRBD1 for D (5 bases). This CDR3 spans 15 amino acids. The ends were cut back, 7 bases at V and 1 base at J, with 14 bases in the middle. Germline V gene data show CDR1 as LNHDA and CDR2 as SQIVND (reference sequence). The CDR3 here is CASTYGGLSNQPQHF. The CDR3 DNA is TGTGCCAGTACATACGGGGGATTGAGCAATCAGCCCCAGCATTTT.

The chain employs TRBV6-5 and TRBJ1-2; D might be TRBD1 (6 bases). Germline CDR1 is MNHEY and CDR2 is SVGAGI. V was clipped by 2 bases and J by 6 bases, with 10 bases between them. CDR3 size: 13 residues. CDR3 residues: CASSYEGEDGYTF. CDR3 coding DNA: TGTGCCAGCAGTTACGAGGGGGAAGATGGCTACACCTTC.

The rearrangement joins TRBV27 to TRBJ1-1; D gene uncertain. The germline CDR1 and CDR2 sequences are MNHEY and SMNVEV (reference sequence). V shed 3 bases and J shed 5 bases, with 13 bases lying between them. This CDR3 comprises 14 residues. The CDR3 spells CASSLSRAVTEAFF. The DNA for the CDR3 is TGTGCCAGCAGTTTGTCAAGGGCGGTGACTGAAGCTTTCTTT.

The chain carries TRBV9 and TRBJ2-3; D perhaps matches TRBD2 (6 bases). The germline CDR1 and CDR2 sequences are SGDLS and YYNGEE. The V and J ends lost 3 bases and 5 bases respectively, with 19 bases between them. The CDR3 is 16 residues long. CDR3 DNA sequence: TGTGCCAGCAGCGGGCCGGCGGGGCGGAGAGGAGATACGCAGTATTTT. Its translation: CASSGPAGRRGDTQYF.

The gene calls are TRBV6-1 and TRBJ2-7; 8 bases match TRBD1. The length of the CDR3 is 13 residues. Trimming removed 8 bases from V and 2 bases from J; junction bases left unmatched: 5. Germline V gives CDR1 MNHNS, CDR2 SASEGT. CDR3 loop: CASSWDRTYEQYF. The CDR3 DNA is TGTGCCAGCTCTTGGGACAGGACCTACGAGCAGTACTTC.

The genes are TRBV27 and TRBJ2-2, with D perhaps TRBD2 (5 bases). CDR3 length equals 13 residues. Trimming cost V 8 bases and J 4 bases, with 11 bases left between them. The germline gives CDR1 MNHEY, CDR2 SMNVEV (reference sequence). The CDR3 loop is CASGLSSTGELFF. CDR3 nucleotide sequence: TGTGCCAGCGGACTCTCCAGCACCGGGGAGCTGTTTTTT.

This CDR3 is CASSLAGTTEQYF. CDR3 coding DNA: TGTGCCAGCAGCTTGGCCGGGACCACAGAGCAGTACTTC. This rearrangement joins TRBV5-4 to TRBJ2-7; the D call may be TRBD1 or TRBD2 (5 bases each). V was shortened by 0 bases and J by 7 bases, with 11 bases between the two germline ends. Per germline, CDR1 SGHNT and CDR2 YYREEE (reference sequence). The length of the CDR3 is 13 residues.

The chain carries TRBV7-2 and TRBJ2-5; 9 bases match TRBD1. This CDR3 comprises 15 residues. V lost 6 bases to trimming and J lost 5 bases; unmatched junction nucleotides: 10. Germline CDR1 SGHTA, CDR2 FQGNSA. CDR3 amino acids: CASSSTGGVMETQYF. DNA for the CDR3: TGTGCCAGCAGTTCAACAGGGGGCGTGATGGAGACCCAGTACTTC.

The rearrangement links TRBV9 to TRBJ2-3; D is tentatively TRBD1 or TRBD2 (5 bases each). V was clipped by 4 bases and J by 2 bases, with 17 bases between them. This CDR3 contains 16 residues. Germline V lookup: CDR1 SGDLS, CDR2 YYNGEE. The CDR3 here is CASSTGRQGVTDTQYF. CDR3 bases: TGTGCCAGCAGCACCGGACGGCAGGGAGTCACAGATACGCAGTATTTT.

In DNA, the CDR3 is TGTGCCAGCAGCTTAGATCTAGGGCAGGATTCCTACGAGCAGTACTTC. This encodes CASSLDLGQDSYEQYF. V and J are TRBV7-2 and TRBJ2-7; D gene uncertain. Germline V gene lookup returns CDR1 SGHTA and CDR2 FQGNSA. V shed 1 base and J shed 1 base, with 14 bases lying between them. This CDR3 has 16 amino acids.

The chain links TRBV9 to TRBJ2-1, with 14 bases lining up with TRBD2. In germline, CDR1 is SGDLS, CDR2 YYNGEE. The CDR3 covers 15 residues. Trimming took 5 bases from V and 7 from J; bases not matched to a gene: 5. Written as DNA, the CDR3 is TGTGCCAGCAGGCCCGGGACTAGCGGGAGTAATGAGCAGTTCTTC. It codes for CASRPGTSGSNEQFF. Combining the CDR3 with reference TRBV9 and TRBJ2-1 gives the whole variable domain DSGVTQTPKHLITATGQRVTLRCSPRSGDLSVYWYQQSLDQGLQFLIQYYNGEERAKGNILERFSAQQFPDLHSELNLSSLELGDSALYFCASRPGTSGSNEQFFGPGTRLTVL.

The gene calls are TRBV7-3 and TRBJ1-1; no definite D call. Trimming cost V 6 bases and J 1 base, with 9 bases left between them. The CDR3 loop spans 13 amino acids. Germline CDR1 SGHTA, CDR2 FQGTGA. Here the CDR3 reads CASSYKTNTEAFF. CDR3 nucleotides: TGTGCCAGCAGTTATAAAACGAACACTGAAGCTTTCTTT.

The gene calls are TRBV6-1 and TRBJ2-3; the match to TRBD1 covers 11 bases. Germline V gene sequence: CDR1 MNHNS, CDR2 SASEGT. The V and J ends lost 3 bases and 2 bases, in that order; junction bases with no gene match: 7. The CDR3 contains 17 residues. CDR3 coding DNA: TGTGCCAGCAGTGAGTGGGACAGGGGGAGGCACACAGATACGCAGTATTTT. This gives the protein CASSEWDRGRHTDTQYF.

CDR3 residues: CASSWGRTYGYTF. The CDR3 DNA reads as TGTGCCAGCAGCTGGGGACGGACCTATGGCTACACCTTC. The chain recombines TRBV5-4 with TRBJ1-2, with a tentative D call TRBD1 (5 bases). Deletions cut 3 bases from V and 4 bases from J, with 10 bases between. Per germline, CDR1 SGHNT and CDR2 YYREEE (reference sequence). The CDR3 consists of 13 residues.

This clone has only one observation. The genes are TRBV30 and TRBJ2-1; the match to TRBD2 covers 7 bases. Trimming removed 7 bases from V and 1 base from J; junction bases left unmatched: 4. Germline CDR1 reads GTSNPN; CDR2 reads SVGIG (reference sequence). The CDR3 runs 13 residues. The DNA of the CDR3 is TGTGCCTCTCTAGCGGTTTCCTACAATGAGCAGTTCTTC. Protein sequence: CASLAVSYNEQFF.

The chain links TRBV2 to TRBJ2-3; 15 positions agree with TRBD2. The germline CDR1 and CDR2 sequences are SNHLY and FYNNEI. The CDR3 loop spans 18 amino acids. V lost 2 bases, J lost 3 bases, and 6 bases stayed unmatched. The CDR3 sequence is CASSERGLAGGPTDTQYF. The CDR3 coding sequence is TGTGCCAGCAGTGAAAGAGGACTAGCGGGAGGGCCTACAGATACGCAGTATTTT.